One and the same sample provided the 20 T cell receptor beta chains below, sequenced in a study of glioma-infiltrating T cells after dendritic cell vaccination. TCRdb's copy holds only in-frame clones and misses some; the assay was immunoSEQ multiplex PCR. Of fewer than 70,000 clones in the sample, roughly 84% were seen once. Noted time point: after dendritic cell vaccination, including at tumor progression/relapse. The specimen was blood, collected after dendritic cell vaccination. All receptors come from a human donor with glioblastoma.

Points on this clone: One end of the junction does not line up with germline, which may come from a read error. V is TRBV30 and J is TRBJ1-6; D ambiguous. The CDR3 has 14 residues. Germline V gene data show CDR1 as GTSNPN and CDR2 as SVGIG (reference sequence). The CDR3 reads CAWSLGSYNSPLHF. CDR3 DNA: TGTGCCTGGAGCCTGGGCTCCTATAATTCCCCCCTCCACTTT. Looking up the rest from reference TRBV30 and TRBJ1-6 gives the full variable domain: SQTIHQWPATLVQPVGSPLSLECTVEGTSNPNLYWYRQAAGRGLQLLFYSVGIGQISSEVPQNLSASRPQDRQFILSSKKLLLSDSGFYLCAWSLGSYNSPLHFGNGTRLTVT.

The V and J genes are TRBV11-3 and TRBJ2-5; no definite D call. The J call may be in error: the DNA end matches TRBJ2-7 better. The length of the CDR3 is 11 residues. Germline V CDR1 and CDR2: SGHNT, YENEEA. CDR3 bases: TGTGCCAGCAGCTTATACGCCGAGCAGTACTTC. Translating gives CASSLYAEQYF.

The chain recombines TRBV19 with TRBJ2-7, with 9 bases lining up with TRBD1. Unmatched junction bases numbered 7, after V lost 4 bases and J lost 3 bases. Germline values: CDR1 LNHDA, CDR2 SQIVND (reference sequence). The CDR3 covers 15 residues. For the CDR3, the DNA is TGTGCCAGTAGTAAATATGGGACAGGGAACTACGAGCAGTACTTC. It specifies CASSKYGTGNYEQYF.

The rearrangement joins TRBV30 to TRBJ2-1; 7 bases line up with TRBD2. J lost 5 bases, V lost 3 bases, and 10 bases had no gene match. CDR3 length: 15 amino acids. Germline V gene lookup returns CDR1 GTSNPN and CDR2 SVGIG (reference sequence). The CDR3 DNA sequence: TGTGCCTGGAGCGGGGACTACCGCAAAAACAATGAGCAGTTCTTC. Its translation: CAWSGDYRKNNEQFF.

This clone was seen just once. The V call is TRBV6-5, the J call TRBJ1-6; TRBD1 aligns across 8 bases. CDR1 and CDR2 (germline): MNHEY, SVGAGI. Trimming cost V 6 bases and J 8 bases; bases outside gene matches: 6. This CDR3 has 14 residues. CDR3 in amino acids: CASSRQGSDSPLHF. In nucleotides, the CDR3 is TGTGCCAGCAGCCGACAGGGGTCGGATTCACCCCTCCACTTT.

This chain connects TRBV6-5 to TRBJ2-2, with 8 bases lining up with TRBD1. This CDR3 spans 13 amino acids. Germline assignment: CDR1 MNHEY and CDR2 SVGAGI. The junction had 4 bases not matched to a gene; V was cut back by 9 bases and J by 4 bases. This chain's CDR3 is CASGQGTTGELFF. The CDR3 coding sequence is TGTGCCAGTGGACAGGGAACCACCGGGGAGCTGTTTTTT.

The rearrangement links TRBV7-3 to TRBJ2-3; D gene ambiguous. The germline V gene has CDR1 SGHTA and CDR2 FQGTGA. This CDR3 region has 12 residues. The V end lost 0 bases, the J end lost 4 bases, and 2 bases lay between the germline ends. The CDR3 region is CASSLTSDTQYF. The CDR3 bases are TGTGCCAGCAGCTTAACCTCAGATACGCAGTATTTT.

The gene calls are TRBV5-6 and TRBJ1-6; D remains unclear. Trimming shortened V by 1 base and J by 7 bases, and 9 bases separated the two germline ends. The length of the CDR3 is 14 residues. Germline assignment: CDR1 SGHDT and CDR2 YYEEEE. The chain's CDR3 is CASSLSLLNSPLHF. The CDR3 bases are TGTGCCAGCAGCTTGTCATTGTTGAATTCACCCCTCCACTTT.

The chain employs TRBV7-9 and TRBJ1-1; D is unclear. The germline V gene has CDR1 SEHNR and CDR2 FQNEAQ (reference sequence). This CDR3 is 15 amino acids long. Trimming shortened V by 1 base and J by 3 bases, and 12 bases separated the two germline ends. CDR3 coding DNA: TGTGCCAGCAGCTTAGTTTTGCGCTCATACACTGAAGCTTTCTTT. Its protein product is CASSLVLRSYTEAFF.

The table lists this clone with a few counts. V and J are TRBV6-6 and TRBJ2-5, with 12 bases aligning to TRBD2. J lost 5 bases, V lost 2 bases, and 3 bases had no gene match. From germline, CDR1 is MNHNY and CDR2 SVGAGI (reference sequence). This CDR3 has 15 amino acids. CDR3 sequence reads: CASSYPTSGGETQYF. In nucleotides, the CDR3 is TGTGCCAGCAGTTACCCCACTAGCGGGGGGGAGACCCAGTACTTC.

The V gene is TRBV10-1, the J gene TRBJ2-5; TRBD1 aligns across 7 bases. The tail of the sequence fits TRBJ2-7 better, so the J call may be wrong. Germline CDR1 reads WNHNN; CDR2 reads SYGVQD (reference sequence). The CDR3 length is 17 residues. CDR3 nucleotide sequence: TGCGCCAGCAGAGCCCCCCGACAGGGAACCTCATCCTACGAGCAGTACTTC. Protein sequence: CASRAPRQGTSSYEQYF.

The chain links TRBV5-4 to TRBJ2-2, with 8 nucleotides matching TRBD1. V lost 0 bases and J lost 5; bases outside the gene matches: 6. CDR1 and CDR2 (germline): SGHNT, YYREEE (reference sequence). The CDR3 consists of 16 residues. CDR3 sequence (DNA): TGTGCCAGCAGCTTGGTGGGGACAGGACGGACCGGGGAGCTGTTTTTT. Translation: CASSLVGTGRTGELFF.

This rearrangement joins TRBV15 to TRBJ2-7; no definite D call. The CDR3 spans 12 residues. CDR1 and CDR2 from the germline V gene are LNHNV and YYDKDF (reference sequence). V shed 1 base and J shed 4 bases, with 5 bases lying between them. As DNA, the CDR3 is TGTGCCACCAGCAGAGCCCGGTACGAGCAGTACTTC. Its translation: CATSRARYEQYF. The full variable domain, rest sourced from reference TRBV15 and TRBJ2-7, is DAMVIQNPRYQVTQFGKPVTLSCSQTLNHNVMYWYQQKSSQAPKLLFHYYDKDFNNEADTPDNFQSRRPNTSFCFLDIRSPGLGDTAMYLCATSRARYEQYFGPGTRLTVT.

V is TRBV19 and J is TRBJ1-6; TRBD1 aligns across 7 bases. CDR1 LNHDA and CDR2 SQIVND come from the germline V gene (reference sequence). V shed 7 bases and J 2 bases; nucleotides not matched to a gene: 5. The CDR3 totals 15 residues. The CDR3 spells CASTDRAAYNSPLHF. The CDR3 DNA reads as TGTGCCAGTACCGACAGGGCGGCCTATAATTCACCCCTCCACTTT.

This clone turned up a few times. This CDR3 reads CASSPGQGNSPLHF. CDR3 DNA: TGTGCCAGCAGTCCGGGACAGGGAAATTCACCCCTCCACTTT. The rearrangement links TRBV6-4 to TRBJ1-6; 9 bases match TRBD1. Per germline, CDR1 MRHNA and CDR2 SNTAGT. This CDR3 has 14 amino acids. The trim removed 5 bases at V and 7 bases at J, leaving 3 bases unmatched.

The chain joins TRBV20-1 to TRBJ2-7; a possible D gene is TRBD2 (5 bases). Per the germline V gene, CDR1 is DFQATT and CDR2 is SNEGSKA (reference sequence). This CDR3 is built from 11 residues. V gave up 3 bases and J gave up 7 bases, with 10 bases separating them. This CDR3 is CSARWGEEQYF. The CDR3 DNA follows: TGCAGTGCTAGGTGGGGAGAGGAGCAGTACTTC.

This clone was counted once. The V and J genes are TRBV5-4 and TRBJ2-1; no clear D. This CDR3 comprises 11 residues. Germline V CDR1 and CDR2: SGHNT, YYREEE (reference sequence). This chain's CDR3 is CASSADNEQFF. The CDR3 DNA follows: TGTGCATCGAGTGCGGACAATGAGCAGTTCTTC.

The rearrangement joins TRBV29-1 to TRBJ2-5, with a tentative D call TRBD1 (5 bases). The J call is in doubt because the DNA end fits TRBJ2-7 better. Looked up from germline, CDR1 is SQVTM and CDR2 is ANQGSEA. CDR3 size: 13 residues. Written as DNA, the CDR3 is TGCAGCGTTGAAGAGGAACAGGCCTACGAGCAGTACTTC. Its protein is CSVEEEQAYEQYF.

This sequence joins TRBV18 and TRBJ2-5; TRBD1 aligns across 8 bases. This CDR3 is built from 14 residues. CDR1 and CDR2 from the germline V gene are KGHSH and LQKENI. The ends lost 3 bases at V and 9 bases at J; junction bases unmatched: 9. CDR3 coding DNA: TGTGCCAGCTCACCTCAAGACAGGGGAGTGGCCCAGTACTTC. This sequence encodes CASSPQDRGVAQYF.

This chain joins TRBV6-4 and TRBJ1-1, with D hard to call. Germline CDR1 reads MRHNA; CDR2 reads SNTAGT. The germline V and J ends were trimmed by 3 bases and 6 bases, with 14 bases remaining between them. The CDR3 length is 14 residues. The CDR3 here is CASSETVSSSEAFF. In DNA form, the CDR3 reads TGTGCCAGCAGTGAAACAGTTTCAAGCTCTGAAGCTTTCTTT.